These 23 T cell receptor beta chains share one sample of origin, sequenced in a study of CD8+CD57+ T cells in acquired aplastic anemia. TCR beta VDJ and CDR3 were profiled, and genomic DNA was the template. MiXCR was run by TCRdb on the reads, yielding one entry per CDR3 protein. This table has 200,000 to 300,000 distinct CDR3 sequences, more than 45% appearing once. Patients chosen for sequencing had shown CD8+CD57+ cell expansion by flow cytometry. The sequenced sample was sorted CD4+, CD8+, or CD8+CD57+ T cells (not recorded which) from PBMCs. The receptors were gathered from a human donor with aplastic anemia.

The chain couples TRBV7-9 to TRBJ1-1; D call uncertain. This CDR3 has 11 amino acids. Per germline, CDR1 SEHNR and CDR2 FQNEAQ (reference sequence). The V and J ends lost 9 bases and 10 bases respectively, with 15 bases between them. The CDR3 sequence: CASSLGSGAFF. The CDR3 DNA reads as TGTGCCAGTAGTCTAGGCAGCGGAGCTTTCTTT.

Many counts were recorded for this clonotype. CDR3 region: CASSIFGDSYEQYF. Here the CDR3 DNA reads TGTGCCAGTAGTATCTTCGGGGACTCCTACGAGCAGTACTTC. The gene calls are TRBV19 and TRBJ2-7; weak D call: TRBD2 (5 bases). Trimming left V 3 bases short and J 0 bases short, with 9 bases between. Per germline, CDR1 LNHDA and CDR2 SQIVND (reference sequence). This CDR3 has 14 residues.

The chain uses TRBV7-3 and TRBJ1-1; D call uncertain. Per germline, CDR1 SGHTA and CDR2 FQGTGA. V lost 5 bases and J lost 3, with 10 bases in between. This CDR3 region has 13 residues. This CDR3 reads CASSPQPDTEAFF. The CDR3 DNA is TGTGCCAGCAGCCCCCAGCCGGACACTGAAGCTTTCTTT.

The chain recombines TRBV28 with TRBJ2-7; tentative D call: TRBD1 (5 bases). V gave up 8 bases and J gave up 5 bases, with 31 bases separating them. The V gene's germline CDR1 is MDHEN and CDR2 SYDVKM. The length of the CDR3 is 18 residues. CDR3 coding DNA: TGTGCCAGCGGTGCGGTCCCTCTCATAATCAGGGTTTTGGACGAGCAGTACTTC. Protein product: CASGAVPLIIRVLDEQYF.

The chain combines TRBV7-9 with TRBJ2-7, with TRBD2 identical over 11 bases. In germline, CDR1 is SEHNR, CDR2 FQNEAQ (reference sequence). Trimming cost V 1 base and J 4 bases; bases outside gene matches: 3. CDR3 length: 15 amino acids. The CDR3 nucleotides are TGTGCCAGCAGCTTAGGGGGACTAGCGGTTTACGAGCAGTACTTC. Its protein product is CASSLGGLAVYEQYF.

This clonotype has ten or more counts. The chain employs TRBV6-2 or TRBV6-3 and TRBJ2-1, with TRBD2 identical over 10 bases. CDR3 length equals 15 residues. V shed 4 bases, J shed 5 bases, and the junction held 5 bases outside the gene matches. Germline lookup yields CDR1 MNHEY and CDR2 SVGEGT. The CDR3: CASSWTLAGDNEQFF. The CDR3 DNA reads TGTGCCAGCAGTTGGACTCTAGCGGGGGACAATGAGCAGTTCTTC.

The chain combines TRBV20-1 with TRBJ2-3, with a weak D call TRBD2 (6 bases). The CDR3 contains 16 residues. V dropped 6 bases and J dropped 0 bases, with 19 bases sitting between them. CDR1 and CDR2 from the germline V gene are DFQATT and SNEGSKA (reference sequence). The CDR3 DNA sequence: TGCAGTGCCCGGCCCGGTATGGCGGGGAGCACAGATACGCAGTATTTT. It is translated as CSARPGMAGSTDTQYF.

The chain recombines TRBV7-6 with TRBJ1-1; D is possibly TRBD1 (5 bases). The V and J ends lost 0 bases and 2 bases respectively, with 10 bases between them. This CDR3 comprises 15 residues. Germline V gene data show CDR1 as SGHVS and CDR2 as FNYEAQ. The CDR3, as DNA: TGTGCCAGCAGCTTAGCCGCAGGGTCAAACACTGAAGCTTTCTTT. It codes for CASSLAAGSNTEAFF.

In this sample, this clonotype turned up many times. V is TRBV6-6 and J is TRBJ1-1; D is possibly TRBD1 (6 bases). CDR3 length: 15 amino acids. V lost 5 bases and J 4 bases, leaving 17 bases between the germline ends. Germline CDR1 MNHNY, CDR2 SVGAGI (reference sequence). CDR3 sequence (DNA): TGTGCCAGCAGTAAACAGGGAGACGAGTCCACTGAAGCTTTCTTT. Protein product: CASSKQGDESTEAFF.

In this sample, this clonotype turned up many times. The chain couples TRBV5-6 to TRBJ1-5; D unresolved. CDR1 is SGHDT, CDR2 YYEEEE, per germline. The ends were cut back, 0 bases at V and 5 bases at J, with 12 bases in the middle. The CDR3 is made up of 15 amino acids. CDR3 nucleotide sequence: TGTGCCAGCAGCTTGGGCCGCGCAGGTTATCAGCCCCAGCATTTT. Protein: CASSLGRAGYQPQHF.

The chain combines TRBV6-4 with TRBJ1-5, with 9 bases fitting TRBD1. Germline CDR1 MRHNA, CDR2 SNTAGT. The CDR3 length is 14 residues. Losses at the gene ends were 2 bases for V and 7 bases for J; bases not matched to a gene: 3. CDR3 DNA: TGTGCCAGCAGTGACGGGACAGGGAGGCAGCCCCAGCATTTT. Translation gives CASSDGTGRQPQHF.

The chain joins TRBV19 to TRBJ2-5, with 10 bases aligning to TRBD1. The CDR3 extends over 18 amino acids. In germline, CDR1 is LNHDA, CDR2 SQIVND (reference sequence). V lost 4 bases to trimming and J lost 5 bases; unmatched junction nucleotides: 16. CDR3 residues: CASSTSGQGLNGKETQYF. The CDR3, as DNA: TGTGCCAGTAGTACATCGGGACAGGGGCTGAACGGGAAGGAGACCCAGTACTTC.

The V call is TRBV19, the J call TRBJ1-5; 7 positions match TRBD1. CDR1 and CDR2 (germline): LNHDA, SQIVND (reference sequence). Unmatched junction bases numbered 26, after V lost 9 bases and J lost 0 bases. The CDR3 extends over 21 amino acids. CDR3 residues: CASSQDDPTGTERYSNQPQHF. The CDR3 DNA is TGTGCCAGCAGCCAGGATGACCCTACGGGGACAGAACGGTATAGCAATCAGCCCCAGCATTTT.

The chain has TRBV6-2 or TRBV6-3 and TRBJ2-1; possibly TRBD2 for D (5 bases). V lost 2 bases, J lost 4 bases, and 18 bases lay in between. Germline assignment: CDR1 MNHEY and CDR2 SVGEGT. The CDR3 is 17 residues long. The CDR3 nucleotides are TGTGCCAGCAGTTACGAGGCGGGCGGAGTCTGGTACAATGAGCAGTTCTTC. Protein: CASSYEAGGVWYNEQFF.

The chain links TRBV30 to TRBJ1-6; 10 nucleotides line up with TRBD1. The CDR3 has 13 residues. CDR1 is GTSNPN and CDR2 is SVGIG in the germline V gene (reference sequence). V dropped 8 bases and J dropped 10; count of bases not matched to a gene: 8. CDR3 protein: CARTGQGNSPLHF. CDR3 sequence (DNA): TGTGCCAGAACGGGACAGGGGAACTCACCCCTCCACTTT.

The table lists this clonotype with many counts. The chain carries TRBV4-2 and TRBJ2-5; TRBD2 matches 13 bases. Germline CDR1 is LGHNA and CDR2 is YNFKEQ. V lost 3 bases to trimming and J lost 2 bases; unmatched junction nucleotides: 6. This CDR3 is built from 17 residues. The CDR3 nucleotides read TGTGCCAGCAGCCATTCCGAGACTAGCGGGGGGCAAGAGACCCAGTACTTC. Translation gives CASSHSETSGGQETQYF.

This clonotype was found many times. J is TRBJ1-1 and V is TRBV7-9; D is unclear. V lost 1 base and J 8 bases, leaving 5 bases between the germline ends. CDR1 SEHNR and CDR2 FQNEAQ come from the germline V gene (reference sequence). The CDR3 is 11 residues long. The CDR3, as DNA: TGTGCCAGCAGCTTAGGCGAAGAAGCTTTCTTT. This translates into CASSLGEEAFF.

This rearrangement joins TRBV20-1 to TRBJ2-7, with TRBD2 matching 12 bases. CDR1 is DFQATT and CDR2 is SNEGSKA in the germline V gene (reference sequence). The CDR3 has 16 residues. Losses at the gene ends were 6 bases for V and 4 bases for J; bases not matched to a gene: 13. The CDR3 spells CSAWPASGRERYEQYF. The CDR3 DNA follows: TGCAGTGCCTGGCCGGCTAGCGGGAGGGAGAGGTACGAGCAGTACTTC.

This clonotype came up many times. The V and J genes are TRBV2 and TRBJ2-3; D may be TRBD1 or TRBD2 (5 bases each). V lost 8 bases and J 6 bases, leaving 18 bases between the germline ends. The germline V gene encodes CDR1 SNHLY and CDR2 FYNNEI. This CDR3 is 14 amino acids long. The CDR3: CASLGTGKEDTQYF. Here the CDR3 DNA reads TGTGCCAGCCTCGGGACCGGGAAGGAGGATACGCAGTATTTT.

This clonotype was detected ten times or more. The chain employs TRBV5-8 and TRBJ2-5, with TRBD2 matching 11 bases. Germline CDR1 SGHTS, CDR2 YDEGEE. The CDR3 length is 14 residues. V was clipped by 4 bases and J by 4 bases; unmatched bases: 3. The chain's CDR3 is CASSTSGGGETQYF. The CDR3 region has the DNA TGTGCCAGCAGCACTAGCGGGGGTGGAGAGACCCAGTACTTC.

CDR3: CATLSLAGDNEQFF. The CDR3, as DNA: TGTGCCACCCTGAGTCTAGCGGGAGACAATGAGCAGTTCTTC. The chain joins TRBV10-3 to TRBJ2-1, with 10 bases fitting TRBD2. V shed 10 bases, J shed 5 bases, and the junction held 8 bases outside the gene matches. Germline V gene sequence: CDR1 ENHRY, CDR2 SYGVKD. CDR3 length: 14 residues.

The chain links TRBV7-8 to TRBJ2-5, with D perhaps matching TRBD1 (5 bases). The germline V gene has CDR1 SGHVS and CDR2 FQNEAQ. With 1 base removed from V and 4 bases from J, the gap between germline ends came to 7 bases. This CDR3 contains 13 residues. CDR3 sequence (DNA): TGTGCCAGCAGCTTAGGAAGGGGAGAGACCCAGTACTTC. This translates into CASSLGRGETQYF.

To note about this clonotype: A much larger clone is a single base away; this may be a read error. The V and J genes are TRBV9 and TRBJ1-5, with D maybe TRBD1 (5 bases). This CDR3 spans 13 amino acids. Per germline, CDR1 SGDLS and CDR2 YYNGEE. This CDR3 reads CVSGGWSNQPQHF. The CDR3 coding sequence is TGTGTCAGCGGGGGTTGGAGCAATCAGCCCCAGCATTTT.